Below, 5 T cell receptor beta chains from the same sample are listed, as sequenced in a study of T-cell reconstitution after alpha-beta-depleted transplantation in children. Unique molecular identifiers featured in how the TCRbeta library was prepared. TCRdb independently ran MiXCR on the PCR reads; one entry per CDR3 protein. The sample yields approximately 640,000 distinct CDR3 sequences, about 15% seen once. The sample in question was PBMCs from the stem cell graft donor, obtained from the stem cell graft. These receptors all come from a human donor who donated a stem cell graft to a child with acute myeloid leukemia.

The chain recombines TRBV24-1 with TRBJ1-1; perhaps TRBD1 as D (6 bases). The CDR3 sequence is 14 residues long. V dropped 3 bases and J dropped 6 bases, with 13 bases sitting between them. CDR1 is KGHDR and CDR2 is SFDVKD in the germline V gene. The CDR3 loop reads CATSDAVRGAEAFF. The CDR3, as DNA: TGTGCCACCAGTGATGCCGTGAGGGGGGCTGAAGCTTTCTTT.

V is TRBV6-2 or TRBV6-3 and J is TRBJ2-1; maybe TRBD2 (6 bases). The CDR3 has 17 residues. The germline V gene encodes CDR1 MNHEY and CDR2 SVGEGT. Deletions cut 0 bases from V and 0 bases from J, with 12 bases between. Written as DNA, the CDR3 is TGTGCCAGCAGTTACTCGGCGGGACTTAGCTCCTACAATGAGCAGTTCTTC. Its protein is CASSYSAGLSSYNEQFF.

The chain recombines TRBV5-1 with TRBJ2-6; D is ambiguous. CDR1 and CDR2 (germline): SGHRS, YFSETQ. V lost 3 bases, J lost 4 bases, and 17 bases lay in between. This CDR3 has 17 residues. CDR3 region: CASSWLTGDKGANVLTF. The DNA for the CDR3 is TGCGCCAGCAGCTGGTTGACTGGCGATAAAGGGGCCAACGTCCTGACTTTC. Using reference TRBV5-1 and TRBJ2-6 for the parts outside the CDR3, the full variable domain is KAGVTQTPRYLIKTRGQQVTLSCSPISGHRSVSWYQQTPGQGLQFLFEYFSETQRNKGNFPGRFSGRQFSNSRSEMNVSTLELGDSALYLCASSWLTGDKGANVLTFGAGSRLTVL.

This chain links TRBV5-1 with TRBJ2-1, with a possible D match to TRBD1 (6 bases). This CDR3 has 13 residues. Germline CDR1 reads SGHRS; CDR2 reads YFSETQ. The germline V and J ends were trimmed by 4 bases and 7 bases, with 12 bases remaining between them. The CDR3 DNA reads as TGCGCCAGCAGCACCCAAGGGGGAAATGAGCAGTTCTTC. Its translation: CASSTQGGNEQFF.

This clonotype came up many times. This rearrangement joins TRBV20-1 to TRBJ1-2; D gene unclear. V was shortened by 0 bases and J by 5 bases, with 7 bases between the two germline ends. Germline loops: CDR1 DFQATT, CDR2 SNEGSKA (reference sequence). CDR3 size: 12 residues. CDR3 sequence reads: CSARDFAYGYTF. In DNA, the CDR3 is TGCAGTGCTAGAGATTTCGCTTATGGCTACACCTTC.